This T cell receptor (beta chain) was identified during a study of blood T cell repertoires in COVID-19. Study summary: The United States, Italy and Spain were the sources of the acute and convalescent COVID-19 samples. Sources were T cells, B-cell-depleted T cells, or PBMCs; the material itself was cDNA or gDNA.

As handled by the study authors: Researchers report that nucleated cell counts were estimated from reference gene primer amplification. TCRdb keeps only in-frame clones here, not all; method: immunoSEQ multiplex PCR. The D gene and trimming were derived from the DNA, and the V and J assignments and clone size from that table. Among over 200,000 clones listed, about 73% were seen once. This clone was seen a single time. Germline values: CDR1 SNHLY, CDR2 FYNNEI. V shed 5 bases and J shed 5 bases, with 13 bases lying between them. The CDR3 extends over 13 amino acids. This TCR derives from a woman of 80 years or more with acute or convalescent COVID-19. What was sequenced was peripheral blood. This chain joins TRBV2 and TRBJ2-7, with D uncertain. CDR3 region: CASSKRNFNEQYF. The CDR3 nucleotides are TGTGCCAGCAGTAAGAGGAATTTCAACGAGCAGTACTTC.